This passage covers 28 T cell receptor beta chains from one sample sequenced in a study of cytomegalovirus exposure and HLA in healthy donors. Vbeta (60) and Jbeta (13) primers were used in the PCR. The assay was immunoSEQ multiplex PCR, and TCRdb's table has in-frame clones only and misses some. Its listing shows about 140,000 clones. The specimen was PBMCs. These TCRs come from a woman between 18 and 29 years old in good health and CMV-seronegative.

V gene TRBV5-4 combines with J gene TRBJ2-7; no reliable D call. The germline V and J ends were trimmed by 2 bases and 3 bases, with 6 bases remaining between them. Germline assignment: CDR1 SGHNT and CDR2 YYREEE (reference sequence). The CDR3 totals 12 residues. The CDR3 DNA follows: TGTGCCAGCAGCTTCGAAGACTACGAGCAGTACGTC. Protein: CASSFEDYEQYV.

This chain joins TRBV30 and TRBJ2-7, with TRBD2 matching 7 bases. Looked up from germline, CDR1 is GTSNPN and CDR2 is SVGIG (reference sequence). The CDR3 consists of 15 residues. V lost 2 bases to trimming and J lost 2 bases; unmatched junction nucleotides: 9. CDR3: CAWSMSGTIPYEQYF. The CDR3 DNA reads TGTGCCTGGAGTATGAGCGGGACGATACCCTACGAGCAGTACTTC. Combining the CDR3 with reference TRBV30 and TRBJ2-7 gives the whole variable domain SQTIHQWPATLVQPVGSPLSLECTVEGTSNPNLYWYRQAAGRGLQLLFYSVGIGQISSEVPQNLSASRPQDRQFILSSKKLLLSDSGFYLCAWSMSGTIPYEQYFGPGTRLTVT.

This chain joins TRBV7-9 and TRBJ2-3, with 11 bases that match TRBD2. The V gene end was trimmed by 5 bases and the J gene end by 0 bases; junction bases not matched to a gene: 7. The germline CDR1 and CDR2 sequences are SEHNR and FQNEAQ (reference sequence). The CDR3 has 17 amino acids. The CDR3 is CASSPGLAEYSTDTQYF. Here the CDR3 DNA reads TGTGCCAGCAGCCCGGGACTAGCGGAATATAGCACAGATACGCAGTATTTT.

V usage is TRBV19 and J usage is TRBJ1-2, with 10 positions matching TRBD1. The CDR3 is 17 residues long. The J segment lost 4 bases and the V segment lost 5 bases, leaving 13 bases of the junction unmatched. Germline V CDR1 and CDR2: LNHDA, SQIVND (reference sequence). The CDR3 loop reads CASSSLPGTGDPYGYTF. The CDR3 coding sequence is TGTGCCAGTAGTTCTCTACCCGGGACAGGGGATCCCTATGGCTACACCTTC.

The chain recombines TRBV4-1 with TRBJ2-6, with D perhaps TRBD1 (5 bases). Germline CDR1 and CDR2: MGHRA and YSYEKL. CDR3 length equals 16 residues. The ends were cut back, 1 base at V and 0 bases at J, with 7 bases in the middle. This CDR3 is CASSQARASGANVLTF. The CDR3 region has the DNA TGCGCCAGCAGCCAAGCCAGGGCCTCTGGGGCCAACGTCCTGACTTTC.

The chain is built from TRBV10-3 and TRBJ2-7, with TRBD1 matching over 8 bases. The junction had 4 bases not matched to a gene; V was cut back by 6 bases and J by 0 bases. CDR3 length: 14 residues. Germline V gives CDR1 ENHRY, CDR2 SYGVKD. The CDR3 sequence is CAIRGQEDSYEQYF. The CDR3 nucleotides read TGTGCCATCAGGGGACAGGAAGACTCCTACGAGCAGTACTTC.

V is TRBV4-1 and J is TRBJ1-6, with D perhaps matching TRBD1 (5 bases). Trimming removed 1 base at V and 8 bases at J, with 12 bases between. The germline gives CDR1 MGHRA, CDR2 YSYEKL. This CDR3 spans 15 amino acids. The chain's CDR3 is CASSQAVGADSPLHF. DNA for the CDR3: TGCGCCAGCAGCCAAGCCGTAGGGGCTGATTCACCCCTCCACTTT.

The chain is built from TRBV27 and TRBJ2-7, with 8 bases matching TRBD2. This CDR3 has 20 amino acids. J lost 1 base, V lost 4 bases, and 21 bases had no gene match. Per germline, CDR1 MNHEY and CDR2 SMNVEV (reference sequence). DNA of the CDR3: TGTGCCAGCAGTTGCCCGACAGAAGATGGAGCGGGGGTTCAATCCTACGAGCAGTACTTC. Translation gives CASSCPTEDGAGVQSYEQYF.

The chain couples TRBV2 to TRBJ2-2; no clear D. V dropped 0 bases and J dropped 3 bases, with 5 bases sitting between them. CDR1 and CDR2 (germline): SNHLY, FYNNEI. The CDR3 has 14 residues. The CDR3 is CASSEAVYTGELFF. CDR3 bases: TGTGCCAGCAGTGAAGCTGTCTACACCGGGGAGCTGTTTTTT. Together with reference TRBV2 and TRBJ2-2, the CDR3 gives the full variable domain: EPEVTQTPSHQVTQMGQEVILRCVPISNHLYFYWYRQILGQKVEFLVSFYNNEISEKSEIFDDQFSVERPDGSNFTLKIRSTKLEDSAMYFCASSEAVYTGELFFGEGSRLTVL.

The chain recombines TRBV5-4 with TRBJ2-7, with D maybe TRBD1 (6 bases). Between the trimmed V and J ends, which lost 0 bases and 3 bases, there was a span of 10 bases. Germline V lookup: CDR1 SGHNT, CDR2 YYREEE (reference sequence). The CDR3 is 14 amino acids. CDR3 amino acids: CASSLGGPNYEQYF. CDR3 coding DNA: TGTGCCAGCAGCTTGGGGGGGCCCAACTACGAGCAGTACTTC.

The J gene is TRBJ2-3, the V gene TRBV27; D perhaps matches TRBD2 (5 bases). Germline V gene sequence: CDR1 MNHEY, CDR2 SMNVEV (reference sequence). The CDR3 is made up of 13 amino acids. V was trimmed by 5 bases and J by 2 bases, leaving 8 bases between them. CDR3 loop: CASSLASTDTQYF. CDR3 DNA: TGTGCCAGCAGTCTAGCCTCCACAGATACGCAGTATTTT.

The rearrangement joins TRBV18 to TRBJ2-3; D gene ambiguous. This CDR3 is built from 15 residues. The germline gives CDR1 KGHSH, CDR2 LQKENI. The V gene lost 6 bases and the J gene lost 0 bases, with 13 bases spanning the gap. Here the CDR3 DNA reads TGTGCCAGCTCGTTACGGAGTCCCAGCACAGATACGCAGTATTTT. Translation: CASSLRSPSTDTQYF.

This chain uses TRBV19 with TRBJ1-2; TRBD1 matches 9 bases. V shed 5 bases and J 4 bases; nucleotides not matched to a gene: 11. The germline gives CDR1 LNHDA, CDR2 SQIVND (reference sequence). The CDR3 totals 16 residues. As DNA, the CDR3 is TGTGCCAGTAGTCAAGCCTGGGACAGGGCATTCTATGGCTACACCTTC. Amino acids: CASSQAWDRAFYGYTF.

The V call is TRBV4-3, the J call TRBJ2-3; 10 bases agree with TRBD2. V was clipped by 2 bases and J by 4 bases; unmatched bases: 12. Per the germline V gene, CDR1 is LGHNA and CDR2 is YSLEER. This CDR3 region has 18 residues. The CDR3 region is CASSQFPPLAGVADTQYF. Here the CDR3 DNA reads TGCGCCAGCAGCCAATTCCCTCCGCTAGCGGGAGTAGCAGATACGCAGTATTTT.

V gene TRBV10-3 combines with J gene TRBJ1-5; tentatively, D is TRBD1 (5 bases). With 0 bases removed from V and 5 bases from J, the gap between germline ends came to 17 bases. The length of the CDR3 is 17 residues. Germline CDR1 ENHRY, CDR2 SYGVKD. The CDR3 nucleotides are TGTGCCATCAGTGAGTCGGGCGGCAGGGCGGTTGATCAGCCCCAGCATTTT. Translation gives CAISESGGRAVDQPQHF.

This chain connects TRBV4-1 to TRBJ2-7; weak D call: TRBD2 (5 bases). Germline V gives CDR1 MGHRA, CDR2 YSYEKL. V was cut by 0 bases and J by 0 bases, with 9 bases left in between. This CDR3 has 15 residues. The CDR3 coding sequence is TGCGCCAGCAGCCAAGAAGCGGTGAGCTCCTACGAGCAGTACTTC. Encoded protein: CASSQEAVSSYEQYF.

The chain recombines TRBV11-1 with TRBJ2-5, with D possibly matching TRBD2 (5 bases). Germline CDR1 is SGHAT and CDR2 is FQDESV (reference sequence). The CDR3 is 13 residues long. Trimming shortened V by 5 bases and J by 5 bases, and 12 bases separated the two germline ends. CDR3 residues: CASSQRARETQYF. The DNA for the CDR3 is TGTGCCAGCAGCCAGAGGGCACGGGAGACCCAGTACTTC.

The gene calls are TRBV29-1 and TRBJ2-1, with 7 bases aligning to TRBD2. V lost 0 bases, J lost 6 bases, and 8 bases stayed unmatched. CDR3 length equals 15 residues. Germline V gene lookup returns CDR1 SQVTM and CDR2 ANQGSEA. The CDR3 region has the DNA TGCAGCGTTGAAGAAGTCGGGGGAGGGCCCAATGAGCAGTTCTTC. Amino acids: CSVEEVGGGPNEQFF.

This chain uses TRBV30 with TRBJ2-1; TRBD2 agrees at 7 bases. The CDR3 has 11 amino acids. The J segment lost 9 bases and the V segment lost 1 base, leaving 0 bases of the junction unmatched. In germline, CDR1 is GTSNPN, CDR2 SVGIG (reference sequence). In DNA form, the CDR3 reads TGTGCCTGGAGTGGGGGGGGTGAGCAGTTCTTC. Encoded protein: CAWSGGGEQFF.

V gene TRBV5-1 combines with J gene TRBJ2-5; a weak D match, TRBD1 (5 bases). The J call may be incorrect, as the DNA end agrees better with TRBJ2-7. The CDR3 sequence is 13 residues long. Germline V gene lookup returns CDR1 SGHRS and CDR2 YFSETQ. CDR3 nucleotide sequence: TGCGCCAGCAGCCCGGACACCGTTTACGAGCAGTACTTC. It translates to CASSPDTVYEQYF.

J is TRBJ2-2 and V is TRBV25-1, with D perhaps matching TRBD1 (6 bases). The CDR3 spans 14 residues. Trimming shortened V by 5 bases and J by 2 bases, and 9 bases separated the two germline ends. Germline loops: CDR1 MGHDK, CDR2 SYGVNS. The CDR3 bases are TGTGCCAGCAGTTTAGGGGGAAACACCGGGGAGCTGTTTTTT. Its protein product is CASSLGGNTGELFF. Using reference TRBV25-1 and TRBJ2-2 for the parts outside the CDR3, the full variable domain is EADIYQTPRYLVIGTGKKITLECSQTMGHDKMYWYQQDPGMELHLIHYSYGVNSTEKGDLSSESTVSRIRTEHFPLTLESARPSHTSQYLCASSLGGNTGELFFGEGSRLTVL.

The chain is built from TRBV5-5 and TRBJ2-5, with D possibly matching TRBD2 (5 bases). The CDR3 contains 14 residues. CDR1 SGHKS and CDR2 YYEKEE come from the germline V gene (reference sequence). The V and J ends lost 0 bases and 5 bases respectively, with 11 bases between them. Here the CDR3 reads CASSLVLDYETQYF. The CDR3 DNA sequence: TGTGCCAGCAGCTTGGTCCTAGACTATGAGACCCAGTACTTC. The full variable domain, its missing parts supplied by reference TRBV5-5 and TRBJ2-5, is DAGVTQSPTHLIKTRGQQVTLRCSPISGHKSVSWYQQVLGQGPQFIFQYYEKEERGRGNFPDRFSARQFPNYSSELNVNALLLGDSALYLCASSLVLDYETQYFGPGTRLLVL.

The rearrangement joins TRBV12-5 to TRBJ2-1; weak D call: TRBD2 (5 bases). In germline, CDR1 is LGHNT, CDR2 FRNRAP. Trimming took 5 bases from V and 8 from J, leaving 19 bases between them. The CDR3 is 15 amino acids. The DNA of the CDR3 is TGTGCTAGTGGTACACCGGGCCTCCGGCGGGATGAGCAGTTCTTC. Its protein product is CASGTPGLRRDEQFF.

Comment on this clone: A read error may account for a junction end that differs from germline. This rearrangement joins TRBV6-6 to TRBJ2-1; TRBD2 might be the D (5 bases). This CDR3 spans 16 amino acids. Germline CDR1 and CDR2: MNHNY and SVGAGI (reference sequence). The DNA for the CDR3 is TGTGCCAGCAGCCGCGGGTCCCTGAGCTCCTACAATGAACAGTTCTTC. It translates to CASSRGSLSSYNEQFF.

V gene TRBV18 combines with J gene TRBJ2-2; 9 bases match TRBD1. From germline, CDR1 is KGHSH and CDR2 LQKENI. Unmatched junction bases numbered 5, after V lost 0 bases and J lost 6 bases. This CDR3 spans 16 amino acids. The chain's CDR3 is CASSPPGTGCPGELFF. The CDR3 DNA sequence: TGTGCCAGCTCACCACCCGGGACAGGGTGTCCCGGGGAGCTGTTTTTT.

In DNA form, the CDR3 reads TGTGCCAGCAGTTACTCGGAGCAGCCCCAGCATTTT. Its translation is CASSYSEQPQHF. This chain connects TRBV6-6 to TRBJ1-5; the D is unclear. V lost 0 bases and J 7 bases, leaving 4 bases between the germline ends. Germline CDR1 is MNHNY and CDR2 is SVGAGI (reference sequence). This CDR3 comprises 12 residues.

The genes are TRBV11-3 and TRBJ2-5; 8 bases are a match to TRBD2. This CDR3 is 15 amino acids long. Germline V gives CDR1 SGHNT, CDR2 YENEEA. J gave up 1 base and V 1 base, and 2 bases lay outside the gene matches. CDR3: CASSLVTSGQETQYF. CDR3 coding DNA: TGTGCCAGCAGCTTAGTAACTAGCGGCCAAGAGACCCAGTACTTC.

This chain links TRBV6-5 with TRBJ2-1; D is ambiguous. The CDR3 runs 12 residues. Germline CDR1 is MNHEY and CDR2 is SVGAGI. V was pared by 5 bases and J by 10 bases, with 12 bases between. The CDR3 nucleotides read TGTGCCAGCAGTCCCCCGGCTAGAGAGCAGTTCTTC. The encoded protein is CASSPPAREQFF.